This T cell receptor beta chain appears in the sequencing data of a study of shared clonotypes between healthy human individuals. Across the whole study: Three CD4 naive, three CD4 memory, two CD8 naive and one CD8 memory plate were used per donor. Study-wide points: Rarefaction curves obtained for sorted subsets showed sequencing incomplete despite large depth.

Libraries were prepared by immunoSEQ multiplex PCR; TCRdb keeps only in-frame clonotypes and omits some of them. This sample has 150,000 to 200,000 clones; 85% to 95% occur once, and the top ten carry around 0.067%. A remark on this clone: The antigen is unknown.

It was into CD45RA+ naive and CD45RA-negative memory subsets that the CD4+ cells were split. The CDR3 is 17 residues long. Deletions cut 2 bases from V and 0 bases from J, with 14 bases between. Germline CDR1 is MNHEY and CDR2 is SMNVEV (reference sequence). The source of this sequence is a woman aged 25 to 39 in good health. Sequencing used naive CD4+ T cells sorted from blood. Subset: CD45RA+ positively selected. The rearrangement links TRBV27 to TRBJ2-1; D is unclear. The CDR3 DNA is TGTGCCAGCAGTTTAACTAATGACTGGAGCTCCTACAATGAGCAGTTCTTC. The encoded protein is CASSLTNDWSSYNEQFF.